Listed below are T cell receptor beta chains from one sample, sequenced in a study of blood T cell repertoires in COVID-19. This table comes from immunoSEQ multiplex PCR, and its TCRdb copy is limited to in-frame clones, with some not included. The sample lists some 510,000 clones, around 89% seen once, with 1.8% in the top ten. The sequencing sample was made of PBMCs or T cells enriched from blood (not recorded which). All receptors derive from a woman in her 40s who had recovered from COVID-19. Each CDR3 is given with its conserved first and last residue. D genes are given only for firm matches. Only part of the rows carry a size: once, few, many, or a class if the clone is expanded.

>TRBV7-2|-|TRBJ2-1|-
CASSLGRDNEQFF
TGTGCCAGCAGCTTAGGTCGTGACAATGAGCAGTTCTTC
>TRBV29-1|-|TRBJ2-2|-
CSVDGWANTGELFF
TGCAGCGTTGATGGTTGGGCAAACACCGGGGAGCTGTTTTTT
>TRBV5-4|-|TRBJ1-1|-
CASSLEPEVVEGAFF
TGTGCCAGCAGCTTGGAGCCAGAGGTAGTCGAGGGTGCTTTCTTT
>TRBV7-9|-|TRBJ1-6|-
CASSLLTSGVGSPLHF
TGTGCCAGCAGCTTATTAACTTCAGGGGTCGGTTCACCCCTCCACTTT
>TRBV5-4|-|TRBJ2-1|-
CASSLVQYGGNEQFF
TGTGCCAGCAGCTTGGTACAGTACGGAGGAAATGAGCAGTTCTTC
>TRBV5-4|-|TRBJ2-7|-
CASSFRSDSYEQYF
TGTGCCAGCAGCTTTCGATCAGACTCCTACGAGCAGTACTTC
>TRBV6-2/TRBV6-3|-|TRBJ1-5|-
CASSPQGWNQPQHF
TGTGCCAGCAGTCCCCAGGGGTGGAATCAGCCCCAGCATTTT
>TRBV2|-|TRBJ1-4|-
CASKRGASEKLFF
TGTGCCAGCAAAAGGGGCGCGAGTGAAAAACTGTTTTTT
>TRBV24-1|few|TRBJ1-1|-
CATSENRVNTEAFF
TGTGCCACCAGTGAGAACAGGGTGAACACTGAAGCTTTCTTT
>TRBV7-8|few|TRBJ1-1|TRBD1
CASSSPSTGVMNTEAFF
TGTGCCAGCAGCTCCCCCTCGACAGGGGTCATGAACACTGAAGCTTTCTTT
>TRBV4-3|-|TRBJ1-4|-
CASSHSLGADATNEKLFF
TGCGCCAGCAGCCACTCCCTAGGGGCCGATGCAACTAATGAAAAACTGTTTTTT
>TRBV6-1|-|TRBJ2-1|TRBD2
CASSESLAVYNEQFF
TGTGCCAGCAGTGAATCACTAGCGGTATACAATGAGCAGTTCTTC
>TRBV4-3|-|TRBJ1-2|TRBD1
CASSQNRGLIYGYTF
TGCGCCAGCAGCCAAAACAGGGGTCTCATCTATGGCTACACCTTC
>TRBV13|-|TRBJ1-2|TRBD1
CASSLGRDRDHGYTF
TGTGCCAGCAGCTTGGGACGGGACAGGGACCATGGCTACACCTTC
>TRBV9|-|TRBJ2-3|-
CASSEGLSTDTQYF
TGTGCCAGCAGCGAGGGGCTTTCCACAGATACGCAGTATTTT
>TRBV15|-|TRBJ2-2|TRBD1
CATSRADRAGELFF
TGTGCCACCAGCAGAGCAGACAGGGCCGGGGAGCTGTTTTTT
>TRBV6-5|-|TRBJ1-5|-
CASSYSRGGKDQPQHF
TGTGCCAGCAGTTACTCGAGAGGAGGAAAAGATCAGCCCCAGCATTTT
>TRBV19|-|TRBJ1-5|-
CASSADSYSNQPQHF
TGTGCCAGTAGTGCGGACAGTTATAGCAATCAGCCCCAGCATTTT
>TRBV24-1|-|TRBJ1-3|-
CATSDPNGNTIYF
TGTGCCACCAGTGATCCCAATGGAAACACCATATATTTT
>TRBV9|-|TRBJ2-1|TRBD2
CASTKGGLVFDEQFF
TGTGCCAGCACAAAGGGGGGACTAGTGTTTGATGAGCAGTTCTTC
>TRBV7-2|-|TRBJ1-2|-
CASSFGGGNYGYTF
TGTGCCAGCAGCTTCGGCGGGGGTAACTATGGCTACACCTTC
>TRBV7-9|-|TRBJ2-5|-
CASSLSLDKTQYF
TGTGCCAGCAGCTTATCCCTTGACAAGACCCAGTACTTC
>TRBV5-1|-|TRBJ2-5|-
CASSLDRDQGTQYF
TGCGCCAGCAGCTTGGACAGGGATCAAGGGACCCAGTACTTC
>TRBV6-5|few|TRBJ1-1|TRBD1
CASSYSTGWGTEAFF
TGTGCCAGCAGTTACTCGACAGGGTGGGGAACTGAAGCTTTCTTT
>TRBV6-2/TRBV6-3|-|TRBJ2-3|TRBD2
CASSYPIAGLNTDTQYF
TGTGCCAGCAGTTACCCAATAGCGGGTCTCAACACAGATACGCAGTATTTT
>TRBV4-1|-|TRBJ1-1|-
CASSQERQGTAEAFF
TGCGCCAGCAGCCAAGAGAGGCAGGGGACCGCTGAAGCTTTCTTT
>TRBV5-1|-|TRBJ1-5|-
CASSLGGRESNQPQHF
TGCGCCAGCAGCTTGGGTGGACGGGAGAGCAATCAGCCCCAGCATTTT
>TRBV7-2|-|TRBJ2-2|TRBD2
CASSLIAGVTGELFF
TGTGCCAGCAGCCTCATAGCGGGAGTCACCGGGGAGCTGTTTTTT
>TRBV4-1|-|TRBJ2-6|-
CASSPYAVGAMRSGANVLTF
TGCGCCAGCAGCCCCTATGCGGTCGGAGCGATGCGATCTGGGGCCAACGTCCTGACTTTC
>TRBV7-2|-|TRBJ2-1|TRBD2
CASSSYGLAGKYNEQFF
TGTGCCAGCAGCTCGTATGGACTAGCGGGAAAGTACAATGAGCAGTTCTTC
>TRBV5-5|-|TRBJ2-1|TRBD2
CASSLLAGANNEQFF
TGTGCCAGCAGCTTGCTAGCGGGAGCGAACAATGAGCAGTTCTTC
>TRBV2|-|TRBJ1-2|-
CASSDRGPGLGYTF
TGTGCCAGCAGTGACAGGGGACCCGGCCTGGGCTACACCTTC
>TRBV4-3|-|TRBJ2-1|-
CASSQEGGLASSSYNEQFF
TGCGCCAGCAGCCAAGAAGGAGGGCTAGCGTCCAGCTCCTACAATGAGCAGTTCTTC
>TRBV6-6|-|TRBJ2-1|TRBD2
CASSSSGSRDNEQFF
TGTGCCAGCAGCTCTAGCGGGAGTCGAGACAATGAGCAGTTCTTC
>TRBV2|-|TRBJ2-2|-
CASRQADTGELFF
TGTGCCAGCAGGCAAGCGGACACCGGGGAGCTGTTTTTT
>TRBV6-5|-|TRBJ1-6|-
CASRSGGGSPLHF
TGTGCCAGCCGGTCCGGGGGAGGTTCACCCCTCCACTTT
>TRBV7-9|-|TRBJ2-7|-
CASSLDSGEQYF
TGTGCCAGCAGCTTAGACAGCGGCGAGCAGTACTTC
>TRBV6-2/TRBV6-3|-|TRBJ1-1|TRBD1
CASSYLSTGLNTEAFF
TGTGCCAGCAGTTACCTATCGACAGGGCTGAACACTGAAGCTTTCTTT
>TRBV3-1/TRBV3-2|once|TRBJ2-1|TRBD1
CASSQAGLQGNEQFF
TGTGCCAGCAGCCAAGCGGGATTACAGGGGAATGAGCAGTTCTTC
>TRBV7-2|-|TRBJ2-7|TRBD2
CASSLDPGTSAYEQYF
TGTGCCAGCAGCTTAGATCCCGGGACTAGCGCCTACGAGCAGTACTTC
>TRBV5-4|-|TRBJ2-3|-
CASSLYLDTQYF
TGTGCCAGCAGCTTGTATCTAGATACGCAGTATTTT
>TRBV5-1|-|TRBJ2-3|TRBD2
CASSYRLAGSAVF
TGCGCCAGCAGCTACCGATTAGCGGGATCAGCCGTTTTT
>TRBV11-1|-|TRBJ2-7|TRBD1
CASRPGQSYEQYF
TGTGCCAGCAGACCGGGACAGTCCTACGAGCAGTACTTC
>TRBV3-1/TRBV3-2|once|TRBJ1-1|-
CASSQVTGGRTEAFF
TGTGCCAGCAGCCAAGTGACGGGGGGACGCACTGAAGCTTTCTTT
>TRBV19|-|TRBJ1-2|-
CASSIDLRGYTF
TGTGCCAGTAGTATAGACCTACGTGGCTACACCTTC
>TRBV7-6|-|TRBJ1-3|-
CASSLGVAESSGNTIYF
TGTGCCAGCAGCTTAGGAGTAGCAGAGAGCTCTGGAAACACCATATATTTT
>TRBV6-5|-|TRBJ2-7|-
CASSYSEEEQYF
TGTGCCAGCAGTTACTCAGAAGAGGAGCAGTACTTC
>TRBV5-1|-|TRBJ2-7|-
CASSLVPGGGYEQYF
TGCGCCAGCAGCTTGGTACCGGGGGGCGGGTACGAGCAGTACTTC
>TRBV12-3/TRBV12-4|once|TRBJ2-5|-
CASSFGGEETQYF
TGTGCCAGCAGTTTTGGGGGCGAAGAGACCCAGTACTTC